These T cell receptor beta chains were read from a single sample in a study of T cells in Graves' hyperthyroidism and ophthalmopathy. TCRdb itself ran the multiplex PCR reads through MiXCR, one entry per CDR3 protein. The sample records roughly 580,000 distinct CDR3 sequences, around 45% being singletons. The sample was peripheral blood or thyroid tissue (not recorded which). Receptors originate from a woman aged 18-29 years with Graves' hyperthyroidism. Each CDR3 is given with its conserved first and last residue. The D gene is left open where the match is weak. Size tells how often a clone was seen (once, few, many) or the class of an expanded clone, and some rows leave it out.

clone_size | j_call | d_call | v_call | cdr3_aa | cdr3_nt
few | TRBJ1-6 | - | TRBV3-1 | CASSQDNFYNSPLHF | TGTGCCAGCAGCCAGGACAATTTCTATAATTCACCCCTCCACTTT
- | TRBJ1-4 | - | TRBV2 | CASSEFGTENEKLFF | TGTGCCAGCAGTGAATTTGGGACGGAGAATGAAAAACTGTTTTTT
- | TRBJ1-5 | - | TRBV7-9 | CASSLRETGQPQHF | TGTGCCAGCAGCTTAAGGGAGACAGGTCAGCCCCAGCATTTT
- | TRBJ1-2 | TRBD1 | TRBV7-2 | CASSRGQGASGIYGYTF | TGTGCCAGCAGCCGGGGACAGGGGGCCTCCGGGATATATGGCTACACCTTC
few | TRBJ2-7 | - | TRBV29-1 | CSVAGTDRSSYEQYF | TGCAGCGTCGCCGGGACCGACAGGAGCTCCTACGAGCAGTACTTC
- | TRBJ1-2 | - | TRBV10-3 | CASSERVTEANYGYTF | TGTGCCAGCAGTGAACGCGTGACTGAAGCTAACTATGGCTACACCTTC
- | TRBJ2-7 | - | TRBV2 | CASRADGASYEQYF | TGTGCCAGCAGAGCCGACGGGGCTAGCTACGAGCAGTACTTC
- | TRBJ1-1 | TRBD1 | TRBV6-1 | CASSPGGLTEAFF | TGTGCCAGCAGCCCAGGGGGCTTGACTGAAGCTTTCTTT
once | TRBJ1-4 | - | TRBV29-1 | CSGALSTNEKLFF | TGCAGCGGGGCCCTCTCAACTAATGAAAAACTGTTTTTT
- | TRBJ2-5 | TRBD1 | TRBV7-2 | CASSLDGTGRETQYF | TGTGCCAGCAGCTTAGACGGGACAGGGAGAGAGACCCAGTACTTC
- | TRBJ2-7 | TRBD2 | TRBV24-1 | CATSDSSGRSPYEQYF | TGTGCCACCAGTGACTCCAGCGGGAGGTCCCCCTACGAGCAGTACTTC
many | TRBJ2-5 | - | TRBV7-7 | CASSERNFQETQYF | TGTGCCAGCTCAGAGCGGAACTTCCAAGAGACCCAGTACTTC
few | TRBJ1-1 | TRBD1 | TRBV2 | CASRGTGGYTEAFF | TGTGCCAGCAGAGGGACAGGAGGATACACTGAAGCTTTCTTT
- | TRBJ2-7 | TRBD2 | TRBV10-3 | CALAATYEQYF | TGTGCCCTAGCGGCAACCTACGAGCAGTACTTC
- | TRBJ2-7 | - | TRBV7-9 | CASSQDWTISYEQYF | TGCGCCAGCAGCCAAGATTGGACGATCTCCTACGAGCAGTACTTC
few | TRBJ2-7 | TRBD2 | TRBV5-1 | CASSLALGLAGGYEQYF | TGCGCCAGCAGCTTGGCCTTGGGGCTAGCGGGGGGCTACGAGCAGTACTTC
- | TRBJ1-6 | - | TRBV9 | CASSAPDNRSPYNSPLHF | TGTGCCAGCAGCGCACCAGACAATCGAAGTCCCTATAATTCACCCCTCCACTTT
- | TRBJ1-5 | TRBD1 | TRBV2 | CASGGDRGNQPQHF | TGTGCCAGCGGAGGAGACAGGGGCAATCAGCCCCAGCATTTT
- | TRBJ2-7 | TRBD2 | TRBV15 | CATSSVGLEVPEQYF | TGTGCCACCAGCAGCGTGGGACTAGAAGTGCCCGAGCAGTACTTC
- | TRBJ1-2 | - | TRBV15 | CATSSSSELGGYTF | TGTGCCACCAGCAGCTCGTCCGAACTGGGTGGCTACACCTTC
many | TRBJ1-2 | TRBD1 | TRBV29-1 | CSVEGQPFF | TGCAGCGTTGAGGGACAGCCTTTCTTC
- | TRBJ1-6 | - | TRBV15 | CATSRSWGVSPLHF | TGTGCCACCAGCAGATCTTGGGGGGTCTCACCCCTCCACTTT
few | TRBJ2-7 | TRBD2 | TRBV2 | CASSFGGRASYEQYF | TGTGCCAGCAGTTTCGGCGGGAGGGCCTCCTACGAGCAGTACTTC
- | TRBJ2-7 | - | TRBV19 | CASSMQAHLNYEQYF | TGTGCCAGTAGTATGCAGGCCCATTTAAACTACGAGCAGTACTTC
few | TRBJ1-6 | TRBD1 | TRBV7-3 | CASSLTGRSPLHF | TGTGCCAGCAGCCTGACAGGGCGTTCACCCCTCCACTTT
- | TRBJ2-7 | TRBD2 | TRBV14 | CASSSTSGSGELSYEQYF | TGTGCCAGCAGCTCGACTAGCGGGAGTGGGGAGTTATCCTACGAGCAGTACTTC
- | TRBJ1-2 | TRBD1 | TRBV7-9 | CASSPRQGPSYGYTF | TGTGCCAGCAGCCCTCGACAGGGGCCAAGCTATGGCTACACCTTC
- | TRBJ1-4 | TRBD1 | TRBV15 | CATSSEDRGSEKLFF | TGTGCCACCAGCAGCGAGGACAGGGGGAGTGAAAAACTGTTTTTT